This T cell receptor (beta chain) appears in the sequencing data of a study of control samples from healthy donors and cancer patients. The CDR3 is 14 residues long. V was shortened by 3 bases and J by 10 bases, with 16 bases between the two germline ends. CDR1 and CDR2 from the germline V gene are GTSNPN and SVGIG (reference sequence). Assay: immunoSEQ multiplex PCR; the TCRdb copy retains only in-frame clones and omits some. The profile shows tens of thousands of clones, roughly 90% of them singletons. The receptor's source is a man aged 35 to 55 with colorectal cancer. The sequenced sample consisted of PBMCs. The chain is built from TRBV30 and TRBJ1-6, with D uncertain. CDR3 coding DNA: TGTGCCTGGAGCTCCACCCGTACCGCGTCACCCCTCCACTTT. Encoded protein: CAWSSTRTASPLHF.